This paragraph reports one T cell receptor beta chain. This CDR3 has 19 amino acids. Germline V gene data show CDR1 as SGHNT and CDR2 as YENEEA. J lost 2 bases, V lost 0 bases, and 15 bases had no gene match. The source of the sample is a study of shared T cell receptors in the human thymus. TCRdb's copy holds only in-frame clones and misses some; the assay was immunoSEQ multiplex PCR. The sample yields 650,000 to 950,000 clones, approximately 83% seen once. These same data were also listed under a study on human thymus T cells.

The sample comprised thymocytes. The J gene is TRBJ2-7, the V gene TRBV11-3; TRBD1 aligns across 8 bases. This TCR was sampled from a girl under three years old with a congenital heart defect. CDR3 coding DNA: TGTGCCAGCAGCTTAGAAATAGCTCTCGGGACAGGAGTTACCTACGAGCAGTACTTC. Translated, it gives CASSLEIALGTGVTYEQYF.